These T cell receptor beta chains were read from a single sample in a study of T cell changes during pregnancy in multiple sclerosis. Using immunoSEQ multiplex PCR, the repertoire was profiled, and TCRdb retains in-frame clones only, with some absent. The table has tens of thousands of clones, more than 85% seen once. The sample consisted of CD4+ T cells from peripheral blood mononuclear cells, taken in the third trimester of pregnancy. The receptor set was obtained from a female donor with multiple sclerosis, enrolled in a pregnancy study. Each CDR3 is given without its conserved first and last residue. Rows give clone size only sometimes, using once, few, many, or a class for an expanded clone.

- 11 TRBV4-3 ASSQVLGQPQH
- 11 TRBV6-5 ASSAQGYTEAF
- 13 TRBV6-6 ASSYRTARNTEAF
- 10 TRBV6-5 ASRDSNYGYT
once 14 TRBV19 ASSLFRGPGNQPQH
- 12 TRBV6-5 ASSLAGQFYGYT
- 12 TRBV28 ASSLPGANYGYT
- 14 TRBV10-1 ASSESGPCFSYEQY
- 13 TRBV6-1 ASSARTSGSYEQY
- 12 TRBV19 ASSIGTGNQPQH
- 15 TRBV7-6 ASSFGRDRSSNQPQH
- 16 TRBV2 ASSRQRSGRGLRNEQF
- 11 TRBV18 ASSPDYQETQY
once 13 TRBV5-1 ASSFYRDRSYEQY
- 13 TRBV4-2 ASSSLGSLMGIQY
- 11 TRBV29-1 SARGQLNTEAF
- 11 TRBV5-5 ASSWGGSDTQY
once 11 TRBV18 ASSPPSRDVHT
- 9 TRBV28 ASQKRGELF
- 17 TRBV4-3 ASSQDAGLAGGPGETQY
- 15 TRBV9 ASSVVGGTLSGNTIY
once 13 TRBV6-1 ASSSGGLAGHEQY
- 16 TRBV4-1 ASSPGLAGGSGANVLT
- 11 TRBV19 ASSIASADTQY
- 13 TRBV15 ATSRDKGANSPLH
- 11 TRBV4-1 ASSRTGGDGYT
- 14 TRBV19 ASTLDRRYSNQPQH
- 14 TRBV5-1 ASSLGDRGRTDTQY
- 13 TRBV7-9 ASSFMMGGNYGYT
- 13 TRBV18 ASSSKGATNEKLF
- 11 TRBV7-9 ASSLAGGEGAF
- 12 TRBV18 ASSPRVGGTEAF
- 13 TRBV7-2 ASSQRGGGTGELF
- 17 TRBV10-3 AISESRLRVSSGANVLT
- 12 TRBV5-1 ASSLASGLYEQY
few 12 TRBV14 ASSQFQARYEQY
- 12 TRBV5-1 ASSATSGRETQY
few 12 TRBV7-9 ASRKTGSNYGYT
few 12 TRBV10-3 AISESRGPNGYT
- 15 TRBV7-3 ASSPLLSDRGADTQY